This entry describes one T cell receptor beta chain. What it binds is not known. TCR alpha and TCR beta cDNA libraries carrying sample barcodes and UMIs were produced by 5'RACE using constant-segment primers. TCRdb re-called the 5' RACE reads through MiXCR, storing one row per CDR3 protein. This sample has approximately 490,000 distinct CDR3 sequences, with just over 20% found just once. This sample was included in a study of T-cell memory formation after mild COVID-19. Study-wide background: Clusters of TCRs were largely donor specific. Study observations and caveats: While clones contracting from day 15 to 85 were balanced between CD4 and CD8, later expanders leaned CD4+. Researchers found some responding clones in pre-infection memory, a sign that cross-reactive memory joined.

The CDR3 length is 16 residues. Germline values: CDR1 SGHTA, CDR2 FQGNSA. V lost 5 bases and J lost 4, with 21 bases in between. The chain carries TRBV7-2 and TRBJ2-7; TRBD2 might be the D (5 bases). Sequenced sample: PBMCs or a T cell subset sorted from them (not recorded which). This receptor was taken from an adult woman who had mild COVID-19 (a few samples of this study predate the infection). Cell type and time point are not known. CDR3 amino acids: CASSPLFLTGIYEQYF. For the CDR3, the DNA is TGTGCCAGCAGCCCCTTATTTCTCACGGGGATATACGAGCAGTACTTC.